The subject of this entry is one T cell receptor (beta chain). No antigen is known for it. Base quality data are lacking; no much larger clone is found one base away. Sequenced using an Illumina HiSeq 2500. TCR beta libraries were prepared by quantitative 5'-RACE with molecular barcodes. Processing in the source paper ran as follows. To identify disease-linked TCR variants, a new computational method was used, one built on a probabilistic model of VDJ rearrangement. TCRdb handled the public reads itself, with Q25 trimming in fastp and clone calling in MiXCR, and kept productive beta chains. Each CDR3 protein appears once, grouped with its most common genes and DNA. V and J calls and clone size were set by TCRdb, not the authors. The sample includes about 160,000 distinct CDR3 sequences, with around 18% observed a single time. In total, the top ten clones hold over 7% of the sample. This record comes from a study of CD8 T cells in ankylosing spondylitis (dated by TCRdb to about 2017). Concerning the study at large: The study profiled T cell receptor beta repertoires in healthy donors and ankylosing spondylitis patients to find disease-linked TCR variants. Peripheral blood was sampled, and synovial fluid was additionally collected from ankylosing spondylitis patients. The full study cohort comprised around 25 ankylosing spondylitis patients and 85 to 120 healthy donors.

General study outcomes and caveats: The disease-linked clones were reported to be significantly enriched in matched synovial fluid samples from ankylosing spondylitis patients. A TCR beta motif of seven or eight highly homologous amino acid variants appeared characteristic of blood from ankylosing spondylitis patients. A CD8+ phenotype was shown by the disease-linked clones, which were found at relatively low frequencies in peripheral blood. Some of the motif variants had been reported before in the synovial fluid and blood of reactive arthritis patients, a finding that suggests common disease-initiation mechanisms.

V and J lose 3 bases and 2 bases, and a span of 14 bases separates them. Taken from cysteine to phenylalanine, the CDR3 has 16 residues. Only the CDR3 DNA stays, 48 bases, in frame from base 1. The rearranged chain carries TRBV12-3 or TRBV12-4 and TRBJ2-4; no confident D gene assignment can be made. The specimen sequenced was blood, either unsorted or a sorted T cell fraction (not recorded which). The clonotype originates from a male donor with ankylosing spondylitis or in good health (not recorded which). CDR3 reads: CASSFGPMDPKNIQYF. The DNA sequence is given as TGTGCCAGCAGTTTTGGGCCTATGGACCCCAAAAACATTCAGTACTTC.